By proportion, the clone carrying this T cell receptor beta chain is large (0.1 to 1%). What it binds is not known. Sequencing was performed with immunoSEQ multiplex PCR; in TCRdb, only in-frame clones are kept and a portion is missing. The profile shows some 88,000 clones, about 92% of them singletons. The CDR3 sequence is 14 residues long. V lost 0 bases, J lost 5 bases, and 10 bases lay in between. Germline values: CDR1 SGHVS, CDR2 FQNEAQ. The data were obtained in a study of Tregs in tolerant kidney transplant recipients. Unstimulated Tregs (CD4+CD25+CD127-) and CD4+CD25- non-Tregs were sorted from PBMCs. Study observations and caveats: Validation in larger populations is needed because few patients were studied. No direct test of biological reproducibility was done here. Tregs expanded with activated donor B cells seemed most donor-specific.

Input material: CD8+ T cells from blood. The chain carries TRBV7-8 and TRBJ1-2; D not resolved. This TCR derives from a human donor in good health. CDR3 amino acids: CASSLAGKRYGYTF. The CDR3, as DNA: TGTGCCAGCAGCTTAGCAGGGAAGAGGTATGGCTACACCTTC.